One sample yielded the 26 T cell receptor beta chains listed below, sequenced in a study of graft-versus-host responses after intestinal transplantation. Using immunoSEQ multiplex PCR, the repertoire was profiled, and TCRdb retains in-frame clones only, with some absent. The sample has about 57,000 clones; 85% to 90% are singletons. The source was PBMCs, collected 26 days after transplant. The source is a human patient who received an intestinal transplant, so some T cells may come from the graft donor.

The V call is TRBV29-1, the J call TRBJ1-4; 7 bases align to TRBD1. The CDR3 spans 18 residues. V lost 4 bases to trimming and J lost 7 bases; unmatched junction nucleotides: 21. Per the germline V gene, CDR1 is SQVTM and CDR2 is ANQGSEA. CDR3 nucleotides: TGCAGCGTTGGAGGGACAGTTGGCGGCTCCGGAATCGGTGAAAAACTGTTTTTT. Amino acid sequence: CSVGGTVGGSGIGEKLFF.

This rearrangement joins TRBV6-1 to TRBJ2-7; D perhaps matches TRBD1 (5 bases). Germline assignment: CDR1 MNHNS and CDR2 SASEGT. This CDR3 is 16 amino acids long. Trimming pared 2 bases from V and 7 bases from J, leaving 21 bases between. The CDR3 loop is CASSEPVTGAASEQYV. The DNA for the CDR3 is TGTGCCAGCAGTGAACCCGTTACTGGGGCAGCCTCGGAGCAGTACGTC.

This clone came up a few times. The chain uses TRBV19 and TRBJ1-5; D is possibly TRBD1 (6 bases). Germline loops: CDR1 LNHDA, CDR2 SQIVND (reference sequence). CDR3 length: 12 residues. With 3 bases removed from V and 7 bases from J, the gap between germline ends came to 7 bases. This CDR3 is CASSIQGQPQHF. The CDR3 DNA follows: TGTGCCAGTAGTATCCAGGGGCAGCCCCAGCATTTT. The full variable domain, its missing parts supplied by reference TRBV19 and TRBJ1-5, is DGGITQSPKYLFRKEGQNVTLSCEQNLNHDAMYWYRQDPGQGLRLIYYSQIVNDFQKGDIAEGYSVSREKKESFPLTVTSAQKNPTAFYLCASSIQGQPQHFGDGTRLSIL.

The V and J genes are TRBV6-5 and TRBJ2-3, with D hard to call. With 5 bases removed from V and 2 bases from J, the gap between germline ends came to 11 bases. There are 14 residues in the CDR3. Germline CDR1 is MNHEY and CDR2 is SVGAGI. The CDR3 loop reads CASSPGLSTDTQYF. The CDR3 DNA reads TGTGCCAGCAGTCCGGGTCTATCCACAGATACGCAGTATTTT.

For the CDR3, the DNA is TGTGCCAGCAGCCTTACGGGGGGGGCTGAAGCTTTCTTT. Its protein product is CASSLTGGAEAFF. The chain joins TRBV28 to TRBJ1-1, with TRBD1 as a possible D gene (5 bases). Germline loops: CDR1 MDHEN, CDR2 SYDVKM. V was cut by 6 bases and J by 6 bases, with 14 bases left in between. The CDR3 is made up of 13 amino acids.

This clone has just a few counts. CDR3 amino acids: CASSYGRANTIYF. The CDR3 DNA is TGTGCCAGCAGTTACGGGAGGGCAAACACCATATATTTT. The rearrangement joins TRBV6-5 to TRBJ1-3; D is ambiguous. CDR3 length: 13 amino acids. The V gene's germline CDR1 is MNHEY and CDR2 SVGAGI. V dropped 2 bases and J dropped 6 bases, with 8 bases sitting between them.

The chain recombines TRBV28 with TRBJ2-7; no clear D. CDR3 length equals 9 residues. Germline CDR1 and CDR2: MDHEN and SYDVKM. In DNA form, the CDR3 reads TGTCCAGGTACCTACGAGCAGTACGTC. This sequence encodes CPGTYEQYV.

The rearrangement links TRBV10-3 to TRBJ2-5; 10 nucleotides align to TRBD2. With V trimmed by 3 bases and J by 2 bases, 12 bases remained unmatched. The CDR3 spans 18 residues. Germline assignment: CDR1 ENHRY and CDR2 SYGVKD. The CDR3 region is CAISDITEVAGGQETQYF. CDR3 sequence (DNA): TGTGCCATCAGTGATATTACGGAGGTAGCGGGGGGACAAGAGACCCAGTACTTC.

The rearrangement links TRBV6-5 to TRBJ1-3, with a weak D call TRBD1 (6 bases). Germline V gene data show CDR1 as MNHEY and CDR2 as SVGAGI. Trimming stripped 8 bases from V and 4 bases from J, with 12 bases between. This CDR3 has 13 residues. CDR3 loop: CASSWGPGNTIYF. The DNA of the CDR3 is TGTGCCAGCTCCTGGGGGCCAGGAAACACCATATATTTT.

The chain has TRBV6-5 and TRBJ2-1; 8 bases map to TRBD1. The CDR3 spans 15 residues. J gave up 3 bases and V 6 bases, and 7 bases lay outside the gene matches. Germline loops: CDR1 MNHEY, CDR2 SVGAGI. The DNA for the CDR3 is TGTGCCAGCAGCCCGGGACAGGATAGCTACAATGAGCAGTTCTTC. This codes for CASSPGQDSYNEQFF.

The CDR3 protein is CASSTRQGKGETQYF. The CDR3 region has the DNA TGTGCCAGCAGCACCCGACAGGGAAAGGGGGAGACCCAGTACTTC. The chain is built from TRBV13 and TRBJ2-5; 7 bases are a match to TRBD1. V dropped 5 bases and J dropped 5; count of bases not matched to a gene: 11. The germline gives CDR1 PRHDT, CDR2 FYEKMQ (reference sequence). This CDR3 contains 15 residues. Variable domain in full (rest from reference TRBV13 and TRBJ2-5): AAGVIQSPRHLIKEKRETATLKCYPIPRHDTVYWYQQGPGQDPQFLISFYEKMQSDKGSIPDRFSAQQFSDYHSELNMSSLELGDSALYFCASSTRQGKGETQYFGPGTRLLVL.

The chain carries TRBV28 and TRBJ1-1; perhaps TRBD1 as D (6 bases). Trimming removed 6 bases at V and 4 bases at J, with 15 bases between. The germline gives CDR1 MDHEN, CDR2 SYDVKM. The CDR3 spans 14 residues. CDR3 sequence: CASRLLGAGTEAFF. DNA of the CDR3: TGTGCCAGCAGGCTTCTGGGGGCGGGCACTGAAGCTTTCTTT. Using reference TRBV28 and TRBJ1-1 for the parts outside the CDR3, the full variable domain is DVKVTQSSRYLVKRTGEKVFLECVQDMDHENMFWYRQDPGLGLRLIYFSYDVKMKEKGDIPEGYSVSREKKERFSLILESASTNQTSMYLCASRLLGAGTEAFFGQGTRLTVV.

This chain links TRBV5-4 with TRBJ2-6; tentative D call: TRBD1 (5 bases). This CDR3 is built from 14 residues. The germline V and J ends were trimmed by 3 bases and 3 bases, with 7 bases remaining between them. Looked up from germline, CDR1 is SGHNT and CDR2 is YYREEE (reference sequence). The CDR3 nucleotides read TGTGCCAGCAGCTCCCAGGGTGGGGCCAACGTCCTGACTTTC. Amino acid sequence: CASSSQGGANVLTF.

V gene TRBV6-5 combines with J gene TRBJ2-5; 8 positions match TRBD1. The CDR3 has 15 residues. With 3 bases clipped from V and 4 bases from J, the junction kept 7 bases outside the gene matches. Germline-derived CDR1 and CDR2 are MNHEY and SVGAGI. CDR3 region: CASSYVRQGAETQYF. The CDR3 region has the DNA TGTGCCAGCAGTTATGTCCGGCAGGGGGCAGAGACCCAGTACTTC.

The chain combines TRBV14 with TRBJ1-1; D unclear. The CDR3 spans 11 residues. CDR1 and CDR2 (germline): SGHDN, FVKESK. V dropped 5 bases and J dropped 3 bases, with 4 bases sitting between them. The CDR3 spells CASSTDTEAFF. The DNA of the CDR3 is TGTGCCAGCAGCACAGACACTGAAGCTTTCTTT.

The V call is TRBV6-1, the J call TRBJ1-1; D perhaps matches TRBD1 (6 bases). This CDR3 has 16 amino acids. Germline V gene sequence: CDR1 MNHNS, CDR2 SASEGT. Trimming took off 2 bases at V and 0 bases at J, with 13 bases between the two ends. Here the CDR3 reads CASSEWGGKMNTEAFF. DNA for the CDR3: TGTGCCAGCAGTGAATGGGGGGGCAAAATGAACACTGAAGCTTTCTTT.

V and J are TRBV7-2 and TRBJ1-1, with D perhaps TRBD1 (5 bases). V gave up 5 bases and J gave up 0 bases, with 13 bases separating them. Germline V gene lookup returns CDR1 SGHTA and CDR2 FQGNSA. This CDR3 has 15 amino acids. CDR3 sequence (DNA): TGTGCCAGCAGCGGAATCAGGGCGGTGAACACTGAAGCTTTCTTT. Protein sequence: CASSGIRAVNTEAFF.

The gene calls are TRBV6-6 and TRBJ2-3; 7 bases are a match to TRBD2. The ends lost 8 bases at V and 6 bases at J; junction bases unmatched: 5. The CDR3 runs 12 residues. Germline V lookup: CDR1 MNHNY, CDR2 SVGAGI (reference sequence). The CDR3 here is CASRTAGDTQYF. CDR3 nucleotide sequence: TGTGCCAGCCGCACAGCGGGGGATACGCAGTATTTT.

This clone came up once. The rearrangement uses TRBV28 and TRBJ2-5, with 11 bases aligning to TRBD2. The ends lost 5 bases at V and 1 base at J; junction bases unmatched: 6. Germline CDR1 MDHEN, CDR2 SYDVKM. There are 16 residues in the CDR3. The CDR3 is CASSPLAGGPQETQYF. CDR3 nucleotides: TGTGCCAGCAGTCCATTAGCGGGGGGGCCCCAAGAGACCCAGTACTTC.

The chain couples TRBV11-2 to TRBJ2-7; TRBD2 agrees at 11 bases. Unmatched junction bases numbered 10, after V lost 9 bases and J lost 3 bases. Germline CDR1 SGHAT, CDR2 FQNNGV. The CDR3 sequence is 15 residues long. CDR3 coding DNA: TGTGCCAGTACTTTGGGGCTAGCGGGGGGCTACGAGCAGTACGTC. Translation gives CASTLGLAGGYEQYV.

The rearrangement joins TRBV19 to TRBJ2-3; TRBD2 is a possible D gene (5 bases). This CDR3 has 15 residues. V lost 5 bases, J lost 3 bases, and 15 bases lay in between. Germline CDR1 LNHDA, CDR2 SQIVND (reference sequence). In DNA form, the CDR3 reads TGTGCCAGTAGTGTTGTCCCGGGGTGGACAGATACGCAGTATTTT. It encodes CASSVVPGWTDTQYF.

J is TRBJ1-1 and V is TRBV19, with 7 bases matching TRBD1. J lost 0 bases, V lost 6 bases, and 10 bases had no gene match. This CDR3 has 16 residues. Germline CDR1 reads LNHDA; CDR2 reads SQIVND (reference sequence). In DNA form, the CDR3 reads TGTGCCAGTAGAAGAACCCCGACAGGGATGAACACTGAAGCTTTCTTT. This gives the protein CASRRTPTGMNTEAFF.

The chain uses TRBV6-5 and TRBJ2-2, with unresolved D. V was pared by 7 bases and J by 0 bases, with 12 bases between. The CDR3 is 15 residues long. The germline gives CDR1 MNHEY, CDR2 SVGAGI. In nucleotides, the CDR3 is TGTGCCAGCACCGAGTGGGCGACGAACACCGGGGAGCTGTTTTTT. This sequence encodes CASTEWATNTGELFF.

This chain connects TRBV2 to TRBJ1-1; 9 bases agree with TRBD1. The CDR3 contains 14 residues. J was trimmed by 3 bases and V by 6 bases; bases with no gene match: 5. Germline loops: CDR1 SNHLY, CDR2 FYNNEI. CDR3 residues: CASRVGQGYTEAFF. The CDR3 DNA follows: TGTGCCAGCAGGGTAGGACAGGGGTACACTGAAGCTTTCTTT.

The chain carries TRBV7-6 and TRBJ1-5, with a tentative D call TRBD1 (6 bases). CDR3 size: 15 residues. Germline CDR1 SGHVS, CDR2 FNYEAQ. The V end lost 5 bases, the J end lost 5 bases, and 16 bases lay between the germline ends. This chain's CDR3 is CASSHGTTGDQPQHF. The CDR3 coding sequence is TGTGCCAGCAGCCACGGGACAACGGGCGATCAGCCCCAGCATTTT.

This sequence joins TRBV2 and TRBJ2-5, with 9 bases fitting TRBD2. CDR1 is SNHLY, CDR2 FYNNEI, per germline. This CDR3 region has 16 residues. The junction had 14 bases not matched to a gene; V was cut back by 10 bases and J by 2 bases. DNA for the CDR3: TGTGCCACCTCCTCACCTAGACTAGCGGAGCAAGAGACCCAGTACTTC. It codes for CATSSPRLAEQETQYF.